Detailed here is one T cell receptor (beta chain). Antigen specificity is unknown. The CDR3 is made up of 14 amino acids. From germline, CDR1 is GTSNPN and CDR2 SVGIG (reference sequence). Trimming removed 4 bases at V and 8 bases at J, with 17 bases between. Libraries were prepared by immunoSEQ multiplex PCR; TCRdb keeps only in-frame clonotypes and omits some of them. The sample has around 63,000 clones; more than 80% are singletons. The entry originates in a study of cytomegalovirus exposure and HLA in healthy donors. The study's findings and limits: The study labeled 164 TCR beta chains cytomegalovirus-associated.

This TCR derives from a young woman in good health and CMV-seronegative. The sequenced material came from PBMCs. The J gene is TRBJ1-4, the V gene TRBV30; tentatively, D is TRBD1 (5 bases). The CDR3 DNA is TGTGCCTGGAAGGGCGGGGCCACCGGAGAAAAACTGTTTTTT. Protein sequence: CAWKGGATGEKLFF.